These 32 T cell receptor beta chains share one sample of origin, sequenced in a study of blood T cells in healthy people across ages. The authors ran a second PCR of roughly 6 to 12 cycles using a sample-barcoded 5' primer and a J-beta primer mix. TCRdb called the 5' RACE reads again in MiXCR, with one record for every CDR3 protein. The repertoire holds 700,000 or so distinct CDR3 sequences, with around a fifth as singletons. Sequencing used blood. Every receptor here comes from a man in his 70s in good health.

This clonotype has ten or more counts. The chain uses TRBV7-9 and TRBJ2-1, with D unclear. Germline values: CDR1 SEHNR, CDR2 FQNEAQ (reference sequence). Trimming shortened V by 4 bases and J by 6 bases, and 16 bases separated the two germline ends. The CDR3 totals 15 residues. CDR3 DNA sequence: TGTGCCAGCAGCTCGGGCTCCTCCTACCTCAATGAGCAGTTCTTC. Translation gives CASSSGSSYLNEQFF.

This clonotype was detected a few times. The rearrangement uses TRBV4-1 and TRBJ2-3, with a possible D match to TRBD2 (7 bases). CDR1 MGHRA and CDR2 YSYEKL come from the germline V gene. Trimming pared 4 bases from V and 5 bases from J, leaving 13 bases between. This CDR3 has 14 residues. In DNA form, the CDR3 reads TGCGCCAGCAGCCTAGGGGGGGCCCAAGATACGCAGTATTTT. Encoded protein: CASSLGGAQDTQYF.

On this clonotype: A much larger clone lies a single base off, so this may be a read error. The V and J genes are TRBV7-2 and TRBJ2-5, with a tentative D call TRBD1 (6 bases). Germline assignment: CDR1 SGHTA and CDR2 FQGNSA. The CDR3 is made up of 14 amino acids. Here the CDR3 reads CASSFTTGQEAQYF. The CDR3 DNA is TGTGCCAGCAGCTTTACTACAGGGCAAGAGGCCCAGTACTTC.

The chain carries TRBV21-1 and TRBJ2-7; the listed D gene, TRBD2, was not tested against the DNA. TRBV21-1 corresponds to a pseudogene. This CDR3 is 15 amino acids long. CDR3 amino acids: CASSLGWTSYREQYV. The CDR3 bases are TGTGCCAGCAGCCTAGGATGGACTAGCTACCGGGAGCAGTACGTC.

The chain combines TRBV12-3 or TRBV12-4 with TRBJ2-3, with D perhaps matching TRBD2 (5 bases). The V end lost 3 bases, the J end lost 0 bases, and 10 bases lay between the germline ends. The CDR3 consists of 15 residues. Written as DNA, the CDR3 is TGTGCCAGCAGTTTCGGGGTGCTGAGCACAGATACGCAGTATTTT. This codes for CASSFGVLSTDTQYF.

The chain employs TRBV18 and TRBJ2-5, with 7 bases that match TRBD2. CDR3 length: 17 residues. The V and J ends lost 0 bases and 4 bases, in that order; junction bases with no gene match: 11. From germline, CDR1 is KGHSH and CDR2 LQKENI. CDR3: CASSPPPGGGLLETQYF. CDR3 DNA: TGTGCCAGCTCACCACCTCCGGGAGGCGGCTTGTTAGAGACCCAGTACTTC.

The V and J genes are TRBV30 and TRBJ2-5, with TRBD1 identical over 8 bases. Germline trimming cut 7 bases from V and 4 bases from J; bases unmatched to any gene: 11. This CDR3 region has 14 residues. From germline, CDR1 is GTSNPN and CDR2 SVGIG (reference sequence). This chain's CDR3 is CALDRDRLIETQYF. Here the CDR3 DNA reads TGTGCCTTAGACCGGGACAGGCTTATAGAGACCCAGTACTTC.

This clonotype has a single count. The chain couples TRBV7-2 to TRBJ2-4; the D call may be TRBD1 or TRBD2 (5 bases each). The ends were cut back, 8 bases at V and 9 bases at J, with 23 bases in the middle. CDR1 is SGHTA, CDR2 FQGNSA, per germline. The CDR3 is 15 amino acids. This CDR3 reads CASSDTWGNYGIQYF. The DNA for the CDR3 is TGTGCCAGCTCGGACACCTGGGGGAATTACGGCATTCAGTACTTC.

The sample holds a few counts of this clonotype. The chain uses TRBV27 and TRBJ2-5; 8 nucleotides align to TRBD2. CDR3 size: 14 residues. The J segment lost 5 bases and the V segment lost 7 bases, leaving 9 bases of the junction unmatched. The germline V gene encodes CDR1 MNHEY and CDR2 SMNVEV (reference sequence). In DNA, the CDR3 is TGTGCCAGCACCTTTAGCGGGACGTTGGAGACCCAGTACTTC. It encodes CASTFSGTLETQYF.

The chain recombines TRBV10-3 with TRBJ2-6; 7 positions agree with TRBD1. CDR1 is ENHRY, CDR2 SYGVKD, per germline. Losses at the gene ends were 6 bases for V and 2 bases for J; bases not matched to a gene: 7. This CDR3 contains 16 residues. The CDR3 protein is CAISGDSSPGANVLTF. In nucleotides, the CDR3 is TGTGCCATCAGCGGGGACAGCAGTCCTGGGGCCAACGTCCTGACTTTC.

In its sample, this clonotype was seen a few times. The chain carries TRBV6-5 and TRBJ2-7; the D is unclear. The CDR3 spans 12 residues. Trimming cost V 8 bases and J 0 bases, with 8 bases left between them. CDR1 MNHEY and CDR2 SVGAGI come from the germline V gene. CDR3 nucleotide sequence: TGTGCCAGCCTCGACGGCTCCTACGAGCAGTACTTC. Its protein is CASLDGSYEQYF.

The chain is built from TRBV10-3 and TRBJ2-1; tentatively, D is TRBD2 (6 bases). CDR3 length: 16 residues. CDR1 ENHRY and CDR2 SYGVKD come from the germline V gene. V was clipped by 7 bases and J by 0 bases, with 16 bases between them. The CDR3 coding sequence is TGTGCCATCAATCCCGGGAGTAGGAGCTCCTACAATGAGCAGTTCTTC. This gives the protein CAINPGSRSSYNEQFF.

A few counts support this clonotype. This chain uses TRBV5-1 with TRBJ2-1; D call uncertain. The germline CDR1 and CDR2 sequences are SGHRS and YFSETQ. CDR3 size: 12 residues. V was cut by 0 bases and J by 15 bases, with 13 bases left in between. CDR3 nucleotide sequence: TGCGCCAGCAGCTTGGAAGGAGAAGATAGGTTCTTC. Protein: CASSLEGEDRFF. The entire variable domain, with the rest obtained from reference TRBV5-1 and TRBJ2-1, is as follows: KAGVTQTPRYLIKTRGQQVTLSCSPISGHRSVSWYQQTPGQGLQFLFEYFSETQRNKGNFPGRFSGRQFSNSRSEMNVSTLELGDSALYLCASSLEGEDRFFGPGTRLTVL.

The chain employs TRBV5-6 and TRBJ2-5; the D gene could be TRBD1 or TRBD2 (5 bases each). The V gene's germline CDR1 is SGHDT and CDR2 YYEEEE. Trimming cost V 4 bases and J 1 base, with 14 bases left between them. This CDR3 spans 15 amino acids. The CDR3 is CASSLRDGPQETQYF. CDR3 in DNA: TGTGCCAGCAGCCTAAGGGACGGCCCCCAAGAGACCCAGTACTTC.

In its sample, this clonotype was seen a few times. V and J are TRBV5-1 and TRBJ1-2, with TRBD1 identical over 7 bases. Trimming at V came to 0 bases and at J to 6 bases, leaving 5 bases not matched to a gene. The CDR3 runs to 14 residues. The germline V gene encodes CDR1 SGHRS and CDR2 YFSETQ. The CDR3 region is CASSLEGALHGYTF. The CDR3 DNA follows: TGCGCCAGCAGCTTGGAGGGGGCCCTCCATGGCTACACCTTC.

The CDR3 region is CSAAPGYRDIQYF. The CDR3 DNA follows: TGCAGTGCTGCCCCAGGGTACCGGGACATTCAGTACTTC. The chain has TRBV20-1 and TRBJ2-4; the D gene is possibly TRBD1 (5 bases). With 5 bases removed from V and 8 bases from J, the gap between germline ends came to 16 bases. The CDR3 extends over 13 amino acids. Germline V gives CDR1 DFQATT, CDR2 SNEGSKA (reference sequence).

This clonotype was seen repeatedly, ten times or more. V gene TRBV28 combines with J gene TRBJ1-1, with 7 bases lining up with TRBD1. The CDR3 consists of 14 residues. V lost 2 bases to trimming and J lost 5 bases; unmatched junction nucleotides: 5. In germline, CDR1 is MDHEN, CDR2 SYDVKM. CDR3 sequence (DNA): TGTGCCAGCAGTTTACGACAGGGTCTTACTGAAGCTTTCTTT. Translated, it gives CASSLRQGLTEAFF.

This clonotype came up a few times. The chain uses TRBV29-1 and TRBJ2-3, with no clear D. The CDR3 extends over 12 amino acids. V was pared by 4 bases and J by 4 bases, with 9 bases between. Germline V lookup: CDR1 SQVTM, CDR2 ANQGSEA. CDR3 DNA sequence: TGCAGCGTTGTTATAGGTGCAGATACGCAGTATTTT. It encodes CSVVIGADTQYF.

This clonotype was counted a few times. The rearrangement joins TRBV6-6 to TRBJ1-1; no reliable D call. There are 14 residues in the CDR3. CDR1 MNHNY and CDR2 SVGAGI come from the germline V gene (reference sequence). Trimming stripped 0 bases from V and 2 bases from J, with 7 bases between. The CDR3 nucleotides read TGTGCCAGCAGTTACTCTCGCGTAAACACTGAAGCTTTCTTT. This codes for CASSYSRVNTEAFF.

The CDR3 bases are TGTGCCAGCAGCTTTACTAGCGGTTCTCACTACGAGCAGTACGTC. This codes for CASSFTSGSHYEQYV. The rearrangement joins TRBV7-2 to TRBJ2-7, with TRBD2 matching 8 bases. The CDR3 has 15 residues. J lost 3 bases, V lost 3 bases, and 7 bases had no gene match. The germline V gene encodes CDR1 SGHTA and CDR2 FQGNSA.

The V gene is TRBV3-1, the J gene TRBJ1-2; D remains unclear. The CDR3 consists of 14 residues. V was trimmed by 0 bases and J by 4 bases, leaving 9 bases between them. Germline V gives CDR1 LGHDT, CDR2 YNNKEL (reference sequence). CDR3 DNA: TGTGCCAGCAGCCAAGATCATAGACCCTATGGCTACACCTTC. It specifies CASSQDHRPYGYTF.

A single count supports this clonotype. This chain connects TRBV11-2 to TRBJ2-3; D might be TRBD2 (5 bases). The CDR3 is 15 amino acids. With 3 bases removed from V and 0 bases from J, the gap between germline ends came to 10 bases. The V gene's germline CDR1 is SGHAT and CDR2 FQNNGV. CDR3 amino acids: CASSFTGDSTDTQYF. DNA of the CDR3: TGTGCCAGCAGCTTTACCGGGGATAGCACAGATACGCAGTATTTT.

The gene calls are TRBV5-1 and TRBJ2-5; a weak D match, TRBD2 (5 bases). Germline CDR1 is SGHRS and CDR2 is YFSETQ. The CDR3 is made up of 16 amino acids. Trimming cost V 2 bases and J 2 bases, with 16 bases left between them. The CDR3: CASSFTTAAEQETQYF. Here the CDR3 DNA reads TGCGCCAGCAGCTTCACCACGGCAGCGGAACAAGAGACCCAGTACTTC.

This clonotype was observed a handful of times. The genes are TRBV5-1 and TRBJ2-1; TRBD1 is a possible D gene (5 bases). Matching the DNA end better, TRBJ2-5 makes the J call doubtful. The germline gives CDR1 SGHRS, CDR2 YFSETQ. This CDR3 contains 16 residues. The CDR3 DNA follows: TGCGCCAGCAGCTCCGGACATGTAGCAGGGCAAGAGACCCAGTACTTC. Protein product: CASSSGHVAGQETQYF.

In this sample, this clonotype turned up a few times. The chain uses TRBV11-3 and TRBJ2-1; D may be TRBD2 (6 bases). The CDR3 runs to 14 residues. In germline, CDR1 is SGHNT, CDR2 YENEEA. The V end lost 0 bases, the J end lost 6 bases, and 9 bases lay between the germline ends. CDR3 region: CASSLDGRSNEQFF. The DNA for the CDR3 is TGTGCCAGCAGCTTAGATGGGAGGAGCAATGAGCAGTTCTTC.

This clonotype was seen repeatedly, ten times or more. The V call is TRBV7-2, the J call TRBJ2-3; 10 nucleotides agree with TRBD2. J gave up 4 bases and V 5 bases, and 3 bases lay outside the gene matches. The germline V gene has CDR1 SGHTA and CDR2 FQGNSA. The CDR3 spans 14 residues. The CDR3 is CASSLGLASDTQYF. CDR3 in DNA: TGTGCCAGCAGCCTGGGACTAGCGTCAGATACGCAGTATTTT.

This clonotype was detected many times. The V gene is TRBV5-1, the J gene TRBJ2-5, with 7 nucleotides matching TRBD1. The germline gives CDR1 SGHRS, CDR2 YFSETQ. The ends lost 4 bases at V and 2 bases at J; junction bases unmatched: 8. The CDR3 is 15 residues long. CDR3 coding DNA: TGCGCCAGCAGCCTCGGGACAGACCTACAAGAGACCCAGTACTTC. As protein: CASSLGTDLQETQYF.

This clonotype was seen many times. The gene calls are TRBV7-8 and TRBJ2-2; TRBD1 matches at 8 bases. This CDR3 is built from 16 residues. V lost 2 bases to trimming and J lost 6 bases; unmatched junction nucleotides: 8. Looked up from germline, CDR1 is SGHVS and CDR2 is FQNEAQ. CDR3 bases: TGTGCCAGCAGCTTAAATGGTCAGGGGGCATCCGGGGAGCTGTTTTTT. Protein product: CASSLNGQGASGELFF.

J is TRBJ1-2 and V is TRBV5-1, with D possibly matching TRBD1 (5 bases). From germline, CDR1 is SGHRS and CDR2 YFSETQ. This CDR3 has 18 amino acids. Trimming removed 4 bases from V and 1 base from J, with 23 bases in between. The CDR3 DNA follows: TGCGCCAGCAGCCCTCGGGGCAGGGCCCGACATTTTAACTATGGCTACACCTTC. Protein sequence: CASSPRGRARHFNYGYTF.

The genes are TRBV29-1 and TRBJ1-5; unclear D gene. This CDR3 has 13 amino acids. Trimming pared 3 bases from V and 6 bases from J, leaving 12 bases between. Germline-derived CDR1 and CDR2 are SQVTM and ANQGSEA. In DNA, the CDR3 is TGCAGCGTTGAGTGGGGAAAGGGTCAGCCCCAGCATTTT. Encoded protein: CSVEWGKGQPQHF.

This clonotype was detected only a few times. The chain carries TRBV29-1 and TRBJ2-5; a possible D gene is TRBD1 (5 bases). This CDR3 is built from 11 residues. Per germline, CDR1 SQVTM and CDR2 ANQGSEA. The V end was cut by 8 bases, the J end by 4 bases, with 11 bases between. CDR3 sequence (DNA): TGCAGCCTCAGGGTGTCAGAGACCCAGTACTTC. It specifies CSLRVSETQYF.

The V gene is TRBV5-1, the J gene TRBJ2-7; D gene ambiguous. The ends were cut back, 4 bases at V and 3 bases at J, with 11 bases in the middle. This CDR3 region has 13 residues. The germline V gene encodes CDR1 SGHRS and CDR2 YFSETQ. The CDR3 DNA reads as TGCGCCAGCAGCAAAGCCGACCGCTACGAGCAGTACTTC. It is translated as CASSKADRYEQYF.